This is a list of T cell receptor beta chains from one sample in a study of immune heterogeneity within non-small cell lung tumors. Each CDR3 protein gets one entry after TCRdb re-called the multiplex PCR reads with MiXCR. Counted here are around 4,200 distinct CDR3 sequences, around 24% occurring once; the ten biggest clones make up over 7.5%. The specimen was lung tumor tissue. These receptors were obtained from a man aged 45-65 years with non-small cell lung cancer. CDR3s include the opening cysteine and the closing phenylalanine or tryptophan. Each record gives: clone size, J gene, V gene, CDR3 length, D gene, CDR3 DNA, CDR3 protein. A D gene is named only where the DNA matches it firmly. Some rows have no size entry. The others give once, few or many, or a class for an expanded clone.

>NA|TRBJ1-6|TRBV28|15|NA
TGTGCCAGCAGAAGGGTGGCAACAGGGCAATCACCCCTCCTCTTT
CASRRVATGQSPLLF
>medium-sized|TRBJ2-7|TRBV2|12|NA
TGTGCCAGCAGTGCCCGCCCCCTTAAGCAGTACTTC
CASSARPLKQYF
>medium-sized|TRBJ1-2|TRBV2|12|NA
TGTGCCAGCAGCCCTGACCTCTATGGCTACACCTTC
CASSPDLYGYTF
>NA|TRBJ2-2|TRBV5-1|15|NA
TGCGCCAGCAACACGAACCCGCCGAACACCGGGGAGCTGTTTTTT
CASNTNPPNTGELFF
>NA|TRBJ2-7|TRBV25-1|16|NA
TGTGCCAGCGAGTACACGGGGCCCCGAGGGGCCAACGAGAAGTACTTC
CASEYTGPRGANEKYF
>medium-sized|TRBJ1-5|TRBV19|14|NA
TGTGCCAGTAGTATAGTTGGAGGTAGACAGCCCCAGCATTTT
CASSIVGGRQPQHF
>medium-sized|TRBJ1-1|TRBV27|16|NA
TGTGCCAGCAGCCGTGAGGGGGGATCCATGAACACTGAAGCTTTCTTT
CASSREGGSMNTEAFF
>medium-sized|TRBJ2-3|TRBV6-4|16|TRBD1
TGTGCCAGCAGTGAATCAGGGGGTAGCGGCACAGATACGCAGTATTTT
CASSESGGSGTDTQYF
>many|TRBJ1-1|TRBV6-5|14|NA
TGTGCCAGCAGTTATAACTCAGGGATCACTGAAGCTTTCTTT
CASSYNSGITEAFF
>medium-sized|TRBJ2-1|TRBV27|13|TRBD1
TGTGCCAGCACCGTTTCAGGGGGCAATGAGCAGTTCTTC
CASTVSGGNEQFF
>medium-sized|TRBJ2-3|TRBV2|15|TRBD2
TGTGCCAGCAGCCTATTGACTAGCGCCACAGATACGCAGTATTTT
CASSLLTSATDTQYF
>medium-sized|TRBJ2-7|TRBV7-9|13|NA
TGTGCCAGCAGCTTGCCGACAGGCCACGAGCAGTACTTC
CASSLPTGHEQYF
>medium-sized|TRBJ1-1|TRBV19|13|NA
TGTGCCAGTAGAAGACAGTTAAACACTGAAGCTTTCTTT
CASRRQLNTEAFF
>NA|TRBJ1-6|TRBV19|14|NA
TGTGTAAACAGTATTCCGTGGGGGAATTCACCCCTCCACTTT
CVNSIPWGNSPLHF
>few|TRBJ2-3|TRBV11-1|17|TRBD2
TGTGCCAGCAGCTTATCGCCACTAGCGGGGGTCACAGATACGCAGTATTTT
CASSLSPLAGVTDTQYF
>medium-sized|TRBJ2-7|TRBV3-1|14|TRBD2
TGTGCCAGCAGCCCACTGACTAGCGGCTACGAGCAGTACTTC
CASSPLTSGYEQYF
>NA|TRBJ1-5|TRBV13|15|NA
TGTGCCAACAACTTAGGCCGTGGAAATCGTCAGCCCCAGCATTTT
CANNLGRGNRQPQHF
>many|TRBJ1-1|TRBV5-8|15|NA
TGTGCCAGCAGCTTGGGCGGCAGAGTCTCTTCTGAAGCTTTCTTT
CASSLGGRVSSEAFF
>medium-sized|TRBJ2-7|TRBV6-1|13|NA
TGTGCCAGCAAAGAGACAGGAGCCTACGAGCAGTACTTC
CASKETGAYEQYF
>medium-sized|TRBJ2-3|TRBV6-1|13|NA
TGTGCCAGCAGGACCGACAGCACAGATACGCAGTATTTT
CASRTDSTDTQYF
>few|TRBJ2-7|TRBV5-1|13|TRBD2
TGCGCCAGCATCTTCCCGCGGGGGGGGGTGCAGTACTTC
CASIFPRGGVQYF
>medium-sized|TRBJ2-7|TRBV5-1|14|TRBD1
TGCGCCAGCAGTCATGGACAGGGGGGTTACGAGCAGTACTTC
CASSHGQGGYEQYF
>once|TRBJ1-2|TRBV28|13|NA
TGTGCTAGCAGTTTATGGCGGGACTATGGCTACACGTTC
CASSLWRDYGYTF
>NA|TRBJ2-2|TRBV2|17|TRBD2
TGTGCCAGCGGTTCTGGACTAGCGGGGGCCCGCACCGGGGAGATGTTTTTT
CASGSGLAGARTGEMFF
>medium-sized|TRBJ1-5|TRBV11-2|15|NA
TGTGCCAGCAGCTTACGTCCAGTTTCCAATCAGCCCCAGCATTTT
CASSLRPVSNQPQHF
>NA|TRBJ2-5|TRBV20-1|14|NA
TGCAGTGCTAGTGGAGTCTCTTTAAGGGAGACCCAGTACTTC
CSASGVSLRETQYF
>few|TRBJ2-5|TRBV5-4|14|TRBD2
TGTGCCAGCAGGCCCGGGACTACCCAAGAGACCCAGTACTTC
CASRPGTTQETQYF
>once|TRBJ1-2|TRBV28|13|NA
TGTGCCACCAGCCCCAAGTCCTACTATGGCTACACCTTC
CATSPKSYYGYTF
>many|TRBJ2-1|TRBV6-4|15|TRBD2
TGTGCCAGCAGTGGGACTAGCGGGGGGAGCAATGAGCAGTTCTTC
CASSGTSGGSNEQFF
>medium-sized|TRBJ1-3|TRBV3-1|16|TRBD1
TGTGCCAGCAGCCAAGGAGGAGGGGGCGGTGGAAACACCATATATTTT
CASSQGGGGGGNTIYF
>many|TRBJ1-1|TRBV5-6|11|NA
TGTGCCAGCAGCTTAACCACTGAAGCTTTCTTT
CASSLTTEAFF
>medium-sized|TRBJ2-5|TRBV27|15|TRBD2
TGTGCCAGCAGTTTATCGGGTCTCGGGGGGGAGACCCAGTACTTC
CASSLSGLGGETQYF
>many|TRBJ2-2|TRBV6-4|16|TRBD2
TGTGCCAGCAGTCCGACGGAGACTAGCCAGTCCGGGGAGCTGTTTTTT
CASSPTETSQSGELFF
>NA|TRBJ1-5|TRBV6-9|13|TRBD1
TGTGCCAGCAGTTCGGACAGGGTTCATCCCCAGCACTTT
CASSSDRVHPQHF
>medium-sized|TRBJ1-4|TRBV10-2|17|NA
TGCGCCAGCAGTGACTGGGGATCCCCGCGGGTTAATGAAAAACTGTTTTTT
CASSDWGSPRVNEKLFF
>medium-sized|TRBJ1-5|TRBV12-3/TRBV12-4|13|NA
TGTGCCAGCAGTGGCGGAAGCAATCAGCCCCAGCATTTT
CASSGGSNQPQHF
>medium-sized|TRBJ2-3|TRBV9|15|NA
TGTGCCAGCAGCGTAGAAGTGGGGGGCACAGATACGCAGTATTTT
CASSVEVGGTDTQYF
>few|TRBJ1-1|TRBV18|12|NA
TGTGCCAGCTCACCACGGGCCCAAGAAGCTTTCTTT
CASSPRAQEAFF
>NA|TRBJ2-3|TRBV3-1|14|NA
TGTGCCAGCAGCCAAGTCCGGACGGTGGATACGCAGTATTTT
CASSQVRTVDTQYF
>many|TRBJ2-1|TRBV5-1|15|TRBD2
TGCGCCAGCAGCTTTGGGACTAGCGGGAGCTATGAGCAGTTCTTC
CASSFGTSGSYEQFF